The 29 T cell receptor beta chains presented below share a single source sample, sequenced in a study of T cell responses to AZD1222 COVID-19 vaccine (dated by TCRdb to the early 2020s). In light of the paper, this sample's time point label describes: about 28 days (+/-7) after the second vaccine dose. Library prep was done by the immunoSEQ multiplex PCR assay. This is the immuneACCESS table as TCRdb keeps it, with only in-frame sequences that have V and J called. A part of the clones is gone; compared with another copy, unresolved V genes explain less than half, and the rest is unexplained. The sample records under 150,000 clones, approximately 90% of which are singletons. 9.3% of the sample lies in the top ten. The starting material was peripheral blood, obtained 28 days after the second AZD1222 dose. These receptors were collected from an adult who received the AZD1222 COVID-19 vaccine.

This rearrangement joins TRBV5-1 to TRBJ1-1; D gene uncertain. From germline, CDR1 is SGHRS and CDR2 YFSETQ. The CDR3 runs 14 residues. With 4 bases removed from V and 2 bases from J, the gap between germline ends came to 12 bases. The CDR3 bases are TGCGCCAGCAGCACAATGGGCGACAACACTGAAGCTTTCTTT. Translation gives CASSTMGDNTEAFF.

The chain joins TRBV2 to TRBJ1-2, with TRBD1 as a possible D gene (6 bases). Per germline, CDR1 SNHLY and CDR2 FYNNEI. V was trimmed by 8 bases and J by 5 bases, leaving 12 bases between them. The CDR3 totals 12 residues. The CDR3 sequence: CASQGGKYGYTF. CDR3 nucleotides: TGTGCCAGCCAAGGGGGAAAGTATGGCTACACCTTC.

The chain recombines TRBV2 with TRBJ1-2; D not certain. The germline V and J ends were trimmed by 2 bases and 8 bases, with 9 bases remaining between them. CDR1 SNHLY and CDR2 FYNNEI come from the germline V gene. This CDR3 is 12 amino acids long. CDR3 sequence reads: CASSETDQGYTF. DNA for the CDR3: TGTGCCAGCAGTGAAACAGATCAGGGCTACACCTTC.

The chain links TRBV7-2 to TRBJ1-5; TRBD1 matches at 7 bases. This CDR3 region has 15 residues. The germline gives CDR1 SGHTA, CDR2 FQGNSA. Trimming took 6 bases from V and 1 from J; bases not matched to a gene: 6. The CDR3 loop is CASRAMGQSNQPQHF. DNA for the CDR3: TGTGCCAGCAGGGCTATGGGACAGAGCAATCAGCCCCAGCATTTT.

This chain links TRBV27 with TRBJ2-1; 11 bases agree with TRBD1. CDR1 and CDR2 (germline): MNHEY, SMNVEV (reference sequence). CDR3 length equals 15 residues. After removal of 10 bases from V and 8 bases from J, the junction contained 13 bases not matched to a gene. The CDR3, as DNA: TGTGCCATCTCGCCCGGGACAGGGGGGGACTATGAGCAGTTCTTC. This translates into CAISPGTGGDYEQFF.

The chain has TRBV5-6 and TRBJ2-1; D ambiguous. CDR3 length: 14 residues. The V and J ends lost 0 bases and 15 bases respectively, with 19 bases between them. Germline V gives CDR1 SGHDT, CDR2 YYEEEE. Here the CDR3 reads CASSLGRTGGFGFF. CDR3 nucleotide sequence: TGTGCCAGCAGCTTGGGCCGAACGGGTGGGTTTGGGTTCTTC.

This chain links TRBV28 with TRBJ2-5; D is possibly TRBD1 (6 bases). This CDR3 comprises 14 residues. CDR1 and CDR2 from the germline V gene are MDHEN and SYDVKM. V was clipped by 4 bases and J by 5 bases, with 14 bases between them. CDR3 in DNA: TGTGCCAGCAGTTATACGGACAGAGGGGAGACCCAGTACTTC. Its protein is CASSYTDRGETQYF. The full variable domain, its missing parts supplied by reference TRBV28 and TRBJ2-5, is DVKVTQSSRYLVKRTGEKVFLECVQDMDHENMFWYRQDPGLGLRLIYFSYDVKMKEKGDIPEGYSVSREKKERFSLILESASTNQTSMYLCASSYTDRGETQYFGPGTRLLVL.

The V and J genes are TRBV28 and TRBJ1-1; possibly TRBD1 for D (5 bases). This CDR3 has 13 residues. Germline loops: CDR1 MDHEN, CDR2 SYDVKM. With 5 bases removed from V and 1 base from J, the gap between germline ends came to 8 bases. This CDR3 reads CASSIGANTEAFF. DNA of the CDR3: TGTGCCAGCAGTATAGGGGCGAACACTGAAGCTTTCTTT. Full variable domain (remainder filled in from reference TRBV28 and TRBJ1-1): DVKVTQSSRYLVKRTGEKVFLECVQDMDHENMFWYRQDPGLGLRLIYFSYDVKMKEKGDIPEGYSVSREKKERFSLILESASTNQTSMYLCASSIGANTEAFFGQGTRLTVV.

The chain combines TRBV27 with TRBJ1-2, with 9 bases matching TRBD1. The germline V gene has CDR1 MNHEY and CDR2 SMNVEV (reference sequence). With 3 bases clipped from V and 1 base from J, the junction kept 12 bases outside the gene matches. The CDR3 extends over 18 amino acids. Written as DNA, the CDR3 is TGTGCCAGCAGTTTTATCACAGGGGGCGCGGGAGGTAACTATGGCTACACCTTC. Amino acids: CASSFITGGAGGNYGYTF.

This CDR3 is CASGTSGSREGQFF. For the CDR3, the DNA is TGTGCCAGCGGGACTAGCGGGTCCCGAGAGGGGCAGTTCTTC. V usage is TRBV18 and J usage is TRBJ2-1, with 12 positions matching TRBD2. The germline V gene has CDR1 KGHSH and CDR2 LQKENI. V lost 8 bases to trimming and J lost 12 bases; unmatched junction nucleotides: 11. The CDR3 loop spans 14 amino acids.

J is TRBJ1-3 and V is TRBV4-2, with D possibly TRBD1 on 5 matching bases. Deletions cut 0 bases from V and 0 bases from J, with 6 bases between. Germline-derived CDR1 and CDR2 are LGHNA and YNFKEQ. This CDR3 comprises 15 residues. CDR3 amino acids: CASSQERGSGNTIYF. The CDR3 DNA sequence: TGTGCCAGCAGCCAAGAAAGGGGCTCTGGAAACACCATATATTTT.

The V and J genes are TRBV28 and TRBJ2-6, with 9 nucleotides matching TRBD1. V trimming: 9 bases; J trimming: 0 bases; junction bases outside the gene matches: 3. CDR3 length: 15 amino acids. Germline CDR1 MDHEN, CDR2 SYDVKM. CDR3: CASGQGSSGANVLTF. As DNA, the CDR3 is TGTGCCAGTGGACAGGGGAGCTCTGGGGCCAACGTCCTGACTTTC.

The chain carries TRBV5-4 and TRBJ2-1; D perhaps matches TRBD2 (5 bases). V gave up 2 bases and J gave up 8 bases, with 11 bases separating them. This CDR3 is 13 amino acids long. Germline loops: CDR1 SGHNT, CDR2 YYREEE (reference sequence). The CDR3 region has the DNA TGTGCCAGCAGCTTCAGAGGGAACTATGAGCAGTTCTTC. Amino acid sequence: CASSFRGNYEQFF.

The chain joins TRBV19 to TRBJ2-2, with a weak D call TRBD2 (5 bases). The CDR3 is 13 amino acids. Trimming left V 3 bases short and J 3 bases short, with 5 bases between. Germline-derived CDR1 and CDR2 are LNHDA and SQIVND (reference sequence). CDR3 in amino acids: CASSMDYTGELFF. The CDR3 nucleotides are TGTGCCAGTAGTATGGACTACACCGGGGAGCTGTTTTTT.

V gene TRBV19 combines with J gene TRBJ1-4; 7 bases are a match to TRBD1. The trim removed 0 bases at V and 10 bases at J, leaving 5 bases unmatched. Germline V gives CDR1 LNHDA, CDR2 SQIVND (reference sequence). The CDR3 spans 14 residues. The CDR3 nucleotides are TGTGCCAGTAGTATAGATCAGGGGACAGCAAAACTGTTTTTT. Its protein is CASSIDQGTAKLFF.

This rearrangement joins TRBV7-3 to TRBJ2-5; tentatively, D is TRBD1 (6 bases). Per the germline V gene, CDR1 is SGHTA and CDR2 is FQGTGA. V was pared by 5 bases and J by 5 bases, with 12 bases between. CDR3 size: 13 residues. The CDR3: CASSLQGRETQYF. DNA of the CDR3: TGTGCCAGCAGCCTACAGGGCCGGGAGACCCAGTACTTC.

The chain combines TRBV6-2 or TRBV6-3 with TRBJ1-4; the D gene is possibly TRBD1 (5 bases). V lost 6 bases and J lost 8, with 19 bases in between. The CDR3 has 15 amino acids. Germline V gene lookup returns CDR1 MNHEY and CDR2 SVGEGT. The CDR3 loop reads CASSLIREVEEKLFF. The CDR3 DNA reads TGTGCCAGCAGCCTAATCAGGGAGGTGGAGGAAAAACTGTTTTTT.

The V call is TRBV14, the J call TRBJ2-2; 7 bases map to TRBD1. J was trimmed by 0 bases and V by 4 bases; bases with no gene match: 5. This CDR3 has 16 amino acids. Germline-derived CDR1 and CDR2 are SGHDN and FVKESK. The DNA for the CDR3 is TGTGCCAGCAGCCGTAACAGGGGAACGAACACCGGGGAGCTGTTTTTT. Encoded protein: CASSRNRGTNTGELFF.

The chain recombines TRBV6-5 with TRBJ1-4; 9 bases are shared with TRBD1. Unmatched junction bases numbered 6, after V lost 5 bases and J lost 8 bases. Germline V gene data show CDR1 as MNHEY and CDR2 as SVGAGI. This CDR3 is built from 14 residues. CDR3 nucleotide sequence: TGTGCCAGCAGTCTCCGGGACAGGGCCGAAAAACTGTTTTTT. The encoded protein is CASSLRDRAEKLFF.

The chain recombines TRBV12-3 or TRBV12-4 with TRBJ1-2; perhaps TRBD1 as D (6 bases). The length of the CDR3 is 13 residues. Trimming took off 5 bases at V and 8 bases at J, with 15 bases between the two ends. In DNA, the CDR3 is TGTGCCAGCAGTCTAGGGGGGGTCGGCGGCTACACCTTC. Amino acid sequence: CASSLGGVGGYTF.

V is TRBV5-6 and J is TRBJ2-3; D remains ambiguous. There are 14 residues in the CDR3. Germline V CDR1 and CDR2: SGHDT, YYEEEE. The germline V and J ends were trimmed by 4 bases and 4 bases, with 13 bases remaining between them. CDR3 amino acids: CASSPWWGADTQYF. The DNA for the CDR3 is TGTGCCAGCAGCCCCTGGTGGGGTGCAGATACGCAGTATTTT.

This clone was seen only a few times. CDR3 sequence reads: CASSPVDTLRRGYTF. CDR3 nucleotide sequence: TGTGCCAGCAGCCCCGTTGACACTCTCCGTCGGGGCTACACCTTC. The rearrangement joins TRBV6-5 to TRBJ1-2, with D hard to call. V gave up 6 bases and J gave up 8 bases, with 22 bases separating them. The CDR3 totals 15 residues. The germline V gene has CDR1 MNHEY and CDR2 SVGAGI.

The chain links TRBV6-5 to TRBJ2-7, with D hard to call. CDR1 and CDR2 from the germline V gene are MNHEY and SVGAGI. The V end lost 5 bases, the J end lost 0 bases, and 11 bases lay between the germline ends. The CDR3 extends over 14 amino acids. The chain's CDR3 is CASSPTADSYEQYF. The CDR3 nucleotides are TGTGCCAGCAGTCCCACCGCCGACTCCTACGAGCAGTACTTC.

V and J are TRBV6-4 and TRBJ2-1; 12 bases line up with TRBD2. Trimming removed 0 bases from V and 6 bases from J; junction bases left unmatched: 0. CDR1 is MRHNA and CDR2 is SNTAGT in the germline V gene. There are 15 residues in the CDR3. CDR3 DNA sequence: TGTGCCAGCAGTGACTCGACTAGCGGGAGCAATGAGCAGTTCTTC. This gives the protein CASSDSTSGSNEQFF.

This rearrangement joins TRBV11-2 to TRBJ1-2; the match to TRBD1 covers 7 bases. This CDR3 has 16 residues. With V trimmed by 6 bases and J by 7 bases, 17 bases remained unmatched. The germline gives CDR1 SGHAT, CDR2 FQNNGV. The CDR3 DNA reads as TGTGCCAGCAGAACCTACGGTAGGGGGCGAAGTCTTGGCTACACCTTC. The encoded protein is CASRTYGRGRSLGYTF.

This chain uses TRBV7-3 with TRBJ2-5; no firm D call. Looked up from germline, CDR1 is SGHTA and CDR2 is FQGTGA. The CDR3 consists of 13 residues. Trimming took off 5 bases at V and 3 bases at J, with 10 bases between the two ends. CDR3 DNA: TGTGCCAGCAGCCCCAGCCGAGAAGAGACCCAGTACTTC. The encoded protein is CASSPSREETQYF. Complete variable domain (other parts from reference TRBV7-3 and TRBJ2-5): GAGVSQTPSNKVTEKGKYVELRCDPISGHTALYWYRQSLGQGPEFLIYFQGTGAADDSGLPNDRFFAVRPEGSVSTLKIQRTERGDSAVYLCASSPSREETQYFGPGTRLLVL.

The chain is built from TRBV24-1 and TRBJ2-2; D tentatively fits TRBD1 or TRBD2 (5 bases each). Trimming took 9 bases from V and 5 from J, leaving 15 bases between them. The length of the CDR3 is 14 residues. CDR1 KGHDR and CDR2 SFDVKD come from the germline V gene. For the CDR3, the DNA is TGTGCCACCCGTAGCGAGGGGCTGACCGGGGAGCTGTTTTTT. The encoded protein is CATRSEGLTGELFF.

This clone has a single count. This chain uses TRBV24-1 with TRBJ1-5; tentative D call: TRBD1 (6 bases). V was clipped by 9 bases and J by 5 bases, with 19 bases between them. The V gene's germline CDR1 is KGHDR and CDR2 SFDVKD. The CDR3 consists of 15 residues. CDR3 sequence (DNA): TGTGCCACCTCTGAGAGAGGGGGAACGGATCAGCCCCAGCATTTT. Translated: CATSERGGTDQPQHF.

CDR3 DNA sequence: TGTGCCAGCAGCACCATGTTAAGCATCTCTGGAAACACCATATATTTT. Its translation is CASSTMLSISGNTIYF. The genes are TRBV28 and TRBJ1-3; D is unclear. V lost 6 bases to trimming and J lost 0 bases, with 15 bases between them. The CDR3 has 16 amino acids. Germline loops: CDR1 MDHEN, CDR2 SYDVKM.